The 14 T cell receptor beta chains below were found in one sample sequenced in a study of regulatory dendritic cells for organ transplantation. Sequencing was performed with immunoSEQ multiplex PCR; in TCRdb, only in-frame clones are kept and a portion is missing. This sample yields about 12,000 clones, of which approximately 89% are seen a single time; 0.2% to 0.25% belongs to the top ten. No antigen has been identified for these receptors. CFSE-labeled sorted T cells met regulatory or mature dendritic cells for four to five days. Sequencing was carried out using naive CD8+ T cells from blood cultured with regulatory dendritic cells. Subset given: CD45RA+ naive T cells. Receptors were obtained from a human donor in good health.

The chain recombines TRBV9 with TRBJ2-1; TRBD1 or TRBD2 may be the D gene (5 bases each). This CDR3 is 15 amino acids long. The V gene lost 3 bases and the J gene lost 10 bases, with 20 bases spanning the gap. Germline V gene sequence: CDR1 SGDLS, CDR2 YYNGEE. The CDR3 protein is CASSAYSGTNPEQFF. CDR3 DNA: TGTGCCAGCAGCGCCTACAGTGGGACCAACCCGGAGCAGTTCTTC.

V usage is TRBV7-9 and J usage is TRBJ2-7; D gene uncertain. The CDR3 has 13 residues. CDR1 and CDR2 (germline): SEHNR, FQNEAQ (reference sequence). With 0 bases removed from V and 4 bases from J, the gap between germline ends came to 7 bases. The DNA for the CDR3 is TGTGCCAGCAGCTTAGCTACTCGGTACGAGCAGTACTTC. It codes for CASSLATRYEQYF.

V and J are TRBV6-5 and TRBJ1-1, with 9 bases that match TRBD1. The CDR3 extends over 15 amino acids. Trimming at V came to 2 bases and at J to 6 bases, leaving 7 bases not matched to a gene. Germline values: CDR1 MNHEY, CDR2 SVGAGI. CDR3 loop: CASSYTPGTGSEAFF. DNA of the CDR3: TGTGCCAGCAGTTACACTCCAGGGACAGGGTCTGAAGCTTTCTTT.

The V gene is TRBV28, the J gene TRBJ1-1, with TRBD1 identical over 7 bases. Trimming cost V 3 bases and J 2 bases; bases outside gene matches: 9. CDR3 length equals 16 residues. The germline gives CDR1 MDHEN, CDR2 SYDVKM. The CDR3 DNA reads TGTGCCAGCAGTTTTTGGGGAGGGGGCCTTAACACTGAAGCTTTCTTT. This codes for CASSFWGGGLNTEAFF.

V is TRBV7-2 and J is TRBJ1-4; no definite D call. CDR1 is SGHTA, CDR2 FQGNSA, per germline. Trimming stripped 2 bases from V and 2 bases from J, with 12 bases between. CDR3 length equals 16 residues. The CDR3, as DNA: TGTGCCAGCAGCTTAAGAGTCGGGGATACTAATGAAAAACTGTTTTTT. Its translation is CASSLRVGDTNEKLFF.

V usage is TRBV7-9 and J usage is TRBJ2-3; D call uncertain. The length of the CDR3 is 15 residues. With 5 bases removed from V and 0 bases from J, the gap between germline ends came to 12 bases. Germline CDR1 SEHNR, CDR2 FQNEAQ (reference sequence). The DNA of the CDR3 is TGTGCCAGCAGCCAGGCAGGACCTAGCACAGATACGCAGTATTTT. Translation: CASSQAGPSTDTQYF.

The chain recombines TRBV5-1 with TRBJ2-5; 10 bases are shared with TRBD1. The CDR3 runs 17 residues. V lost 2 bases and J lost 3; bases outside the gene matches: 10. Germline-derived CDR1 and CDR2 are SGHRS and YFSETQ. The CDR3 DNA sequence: TGCGCCAGCAGCTTATGGACAGGGGGGAGGGAAGAAGAGACCCAGTACTTC. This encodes CASSLWTGGREEETQYF.

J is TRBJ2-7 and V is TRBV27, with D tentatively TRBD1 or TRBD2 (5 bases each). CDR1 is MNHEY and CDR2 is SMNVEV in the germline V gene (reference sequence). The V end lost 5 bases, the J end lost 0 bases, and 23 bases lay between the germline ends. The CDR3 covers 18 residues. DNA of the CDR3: TGTGCCAGCAGTCGGCAATCCCGGGACCGGACCAACTCCTACGAGCAGTACTTC. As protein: CASSRQSRDRTNSYEQYF.

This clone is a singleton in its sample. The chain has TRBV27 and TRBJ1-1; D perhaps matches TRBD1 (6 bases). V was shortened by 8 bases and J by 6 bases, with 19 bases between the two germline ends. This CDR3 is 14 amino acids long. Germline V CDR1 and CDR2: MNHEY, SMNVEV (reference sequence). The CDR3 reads CASGLFRGGAEAFF. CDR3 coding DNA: TGTGCCAGCGGCCTTTTCAGGGGAGGCGCTGAAGCTTTCTTT.

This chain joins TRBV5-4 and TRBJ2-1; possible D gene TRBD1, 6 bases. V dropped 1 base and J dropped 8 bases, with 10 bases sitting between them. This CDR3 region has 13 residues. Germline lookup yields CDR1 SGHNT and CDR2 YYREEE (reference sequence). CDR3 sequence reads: CASSLRGFYEQFF. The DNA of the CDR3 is TGTGCCAGCAGCTTGAGGGGGTTCTATGAGCAGTTCTTC.

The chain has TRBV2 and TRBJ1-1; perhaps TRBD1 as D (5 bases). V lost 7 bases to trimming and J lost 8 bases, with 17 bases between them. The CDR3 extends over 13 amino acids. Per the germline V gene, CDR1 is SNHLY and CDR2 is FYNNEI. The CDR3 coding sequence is TGTGCCAGCATCACCCTCTGGACAAACGAAGCTTTCTTT. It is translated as CASITLWTNEAFF.

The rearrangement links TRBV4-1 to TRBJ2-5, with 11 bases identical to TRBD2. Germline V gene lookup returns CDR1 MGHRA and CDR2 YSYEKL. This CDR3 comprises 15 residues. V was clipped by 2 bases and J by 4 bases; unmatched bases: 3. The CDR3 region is CASSQTGLAAETQYF. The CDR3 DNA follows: TGCGCCAGCAGCCAAACGGGACTAGCGGCAGAGACCCAGTACTTC.

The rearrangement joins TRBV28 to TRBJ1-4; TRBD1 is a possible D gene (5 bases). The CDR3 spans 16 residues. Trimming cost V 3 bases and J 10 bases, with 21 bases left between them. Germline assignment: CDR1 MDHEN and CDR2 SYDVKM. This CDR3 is CASSFDRTFSAGKLFF. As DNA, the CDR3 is TGTGCCAGCAGTTTTGACCGGACATTTTCCGCCGGAAAACTGTTTTTT.

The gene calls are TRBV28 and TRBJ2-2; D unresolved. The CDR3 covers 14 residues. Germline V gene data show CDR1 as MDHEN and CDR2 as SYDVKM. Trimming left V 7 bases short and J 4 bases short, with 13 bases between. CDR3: CASTSEISTGELFF. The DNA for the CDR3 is TGTGCCAGCACCTCGGAGATCTCCACCGGGGAGCTGTTTTTT.